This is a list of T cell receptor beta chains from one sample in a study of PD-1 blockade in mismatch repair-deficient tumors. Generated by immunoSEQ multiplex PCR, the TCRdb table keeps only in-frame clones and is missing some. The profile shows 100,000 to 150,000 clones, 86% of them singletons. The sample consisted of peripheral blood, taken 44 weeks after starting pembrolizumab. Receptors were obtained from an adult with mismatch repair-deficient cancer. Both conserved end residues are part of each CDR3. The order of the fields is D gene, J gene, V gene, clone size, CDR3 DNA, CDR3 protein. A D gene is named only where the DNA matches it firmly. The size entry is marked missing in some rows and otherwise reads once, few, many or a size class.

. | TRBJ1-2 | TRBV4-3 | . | TGCGCCAGCAGCCAAGCGGGAGGACTGCACCAACGGGGCTACACCTTC | CASSQAGGLHQRGYTF
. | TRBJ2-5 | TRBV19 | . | TGTGCCAGTAGTATAGAGGGGTATGGGGAGACCCAGTACTTC | CASSIEGYGETQYF
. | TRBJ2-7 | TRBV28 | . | TGTGCCAGCAGTTTGAAGTCAGGGGTCTCCTACGAGCAGTACTTC | CASSLKSGVSYEQYF
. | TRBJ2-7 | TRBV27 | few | TGTGCCAGCAGTCCGCGGGTGGGATTCGAGCAGTACTTC | CASSPRVGFEQYF
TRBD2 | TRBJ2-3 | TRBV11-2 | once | TGTGCCAGCAGCTTAGAACTAGCGTCTTACACAGATACGCAGTATTTT | CASSLELASYTDTQYF
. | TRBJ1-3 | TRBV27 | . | TGTGCCAGCAGTCAGCGAAGGAGCCCTGGAAACACCATATATTTT | CASSQRRSPGNTIYF
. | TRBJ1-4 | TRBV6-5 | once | TGTGCCAGCAGCCCCGCAGGGTATAATGAAAAACTGTTTTTT | CASSPAGYNEKLFF
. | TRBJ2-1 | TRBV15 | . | TGTGCCACCAGCAGAGAAATACGGGGGAGCTACAATGAGCAGTTCTTC | CATSREIRGSYNEQFF
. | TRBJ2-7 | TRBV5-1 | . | TGCGCCAGCTGGGAAAGGGGCCGCGACGAGCAGTACTTC | CASWERGRDEQYF
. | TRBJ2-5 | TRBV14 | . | TGTGCCAGCCGACTTCGACAAGAGACCCAGTACTTC | CASRLRQETQYF
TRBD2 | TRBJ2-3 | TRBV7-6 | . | TGTGCCAGCAGCCCCGGGGGGAGCGGGAGTGCTAGCACAGATACGCAGTATTTT | CASSPGGSGSASTDTQYF
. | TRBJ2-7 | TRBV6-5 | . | TGTGCCAGCAGTTACTCGGCGGGAAACCACTACGAGCAGTACTTC | CASSYSAGNHYEQYF
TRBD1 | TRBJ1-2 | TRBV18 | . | TGTGCCAGCTCACCAAGGAACCAGGGGGCTTTCGACTATGGCTACACCTTC | CASSPRNQGAFDYGYTF
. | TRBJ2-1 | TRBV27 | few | TGTGCCAGCAAGTCAACTTCCCTTCACAATGAGCAGTTCTTC | CASKSTSLHNEQFF
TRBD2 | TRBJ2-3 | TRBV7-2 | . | TGTGCCAGCAGCTTAGGAGCGGGATATGGGACAGATACGCAGTATTTT | CASSLGAGYGTDTQYF
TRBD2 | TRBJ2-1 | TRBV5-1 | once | TGCGCCAGCAGCTTGCTGCTAGCGGGAGGGTACAATGAGCAGTTCTTC | CASSLLLAGGYNEQFF
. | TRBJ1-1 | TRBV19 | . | TGTGCCAGTAGTCAGATAAGGCCGGGACGGGAGAACACTGAAGCTTTCTTT | CASSQIRPGRENTEAFF
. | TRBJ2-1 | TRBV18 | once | TGTGCCAGCTCACCACGGTTCAGGGACACCTCCTACAATGAGCAGTTCTTC | CASSPRFRDTSYNEQFF
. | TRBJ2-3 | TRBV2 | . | TGTGCCAGCATGGTAGGACAGTCCACAGATACGCAGTATTTT | CASMVGQSTDTQYF
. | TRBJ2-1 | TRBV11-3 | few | TGTGCCAGCAGCCCACTTAGGGGGGATGAGCAGTTCTTC | CASSPLRGDEQFF
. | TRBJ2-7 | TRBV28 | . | TGTGCCAGCACGACCTCCGGATTACGCTACGAGCAGTACTTC | CASTTSGLRYEQYF
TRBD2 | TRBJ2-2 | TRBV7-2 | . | TGTGCCAGCAGCCTCCGGACTAGCGGGATTTCCGGGGAGCTGTTTTTT | CASSLRTSGISGELFF
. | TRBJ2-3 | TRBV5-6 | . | TGTGCCAGCAGGTTCCGGTGGCTGACAGATACGCAGTATTTT | CASRFRWLTDTQYF
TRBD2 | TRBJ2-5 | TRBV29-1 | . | TGCAGCGTTGATCCCAGCGGGAGGGCCGGAGAGACCCAGTACTTC | CSVDPSGRAGETQYF
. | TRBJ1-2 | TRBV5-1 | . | TGCGCCAGCAGCTTCACAGGGTTTCGGGGCTACACCTTC | CASSFTGFRGYTF
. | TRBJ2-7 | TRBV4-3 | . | TGCGCCAGCAGCCAAGCCCCAACTAGCTCCTACGAGCAGTACTTC | CASSQAPTSSYEQYF
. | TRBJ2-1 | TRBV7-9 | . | TGTGCCAGCAGCCAGACCCCTCATGAGCAGTTCTTC | CASSQTPHEQFF
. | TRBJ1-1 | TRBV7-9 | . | TGTGCCAGCAGCTTTGGCAGGGACACTGAAGCTTTCTTT | CASSFGRDTEAFF
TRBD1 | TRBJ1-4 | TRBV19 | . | TGTGCCAGTAGTATGCGACAGGGTCATGAAAAACTGTTTTTT | CASSMRQGHEKLFF
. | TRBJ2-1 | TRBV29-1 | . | TGCAGCGTTGAAGTGGGATTAGGAATCAATGAGCAGTTCTTC | CSVEVGLGINEQFF
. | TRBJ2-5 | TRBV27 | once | TGTGCCAGCAGTTCTGACAGGACCAAGACCCAGTACTTC | CASSSDRTKTQYF
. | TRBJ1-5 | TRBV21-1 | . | TGTGCCAGCAGCAAAGGACACAATCAGCCCCAGCATTTT | CASSKGHNQPQHF